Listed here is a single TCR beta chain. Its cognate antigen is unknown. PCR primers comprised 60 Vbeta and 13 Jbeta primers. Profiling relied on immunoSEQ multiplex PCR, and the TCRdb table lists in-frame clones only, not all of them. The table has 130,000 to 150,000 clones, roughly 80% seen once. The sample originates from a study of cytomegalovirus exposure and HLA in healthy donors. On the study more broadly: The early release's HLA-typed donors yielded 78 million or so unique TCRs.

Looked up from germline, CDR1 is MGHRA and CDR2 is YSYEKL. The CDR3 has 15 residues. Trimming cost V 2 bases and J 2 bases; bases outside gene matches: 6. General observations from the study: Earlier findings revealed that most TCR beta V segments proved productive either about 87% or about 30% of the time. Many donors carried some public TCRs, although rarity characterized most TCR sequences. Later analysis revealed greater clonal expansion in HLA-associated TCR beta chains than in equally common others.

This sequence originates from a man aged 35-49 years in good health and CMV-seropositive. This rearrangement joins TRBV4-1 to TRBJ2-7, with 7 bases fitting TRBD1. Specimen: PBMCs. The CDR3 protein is CASSQNRGLTYEQYF. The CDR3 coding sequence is TGCGCCAGCAGCCAAAACAGGGGCCTCACCTACGAGCAGTACTTC.